This T cell receptor beta chain was captured in a study of blood T cells in healthy people across ages. This clonotype showed up just a few times. Its target is unknown. Next came a second PCR, run for roughly 6 to 11 cycles, which used a sample-barcoded 5' primer along with a J-beta primer mix. TCRdb processed the 5' RACE reads anew with MiXCR; each CDR3 protein has one entry. The repertoire holds around 1.5 million distinct CDR3 sequences, with almost 35% as singletons. The CDR3 runs to 13 residues. V was clipped by 4 bases and J by 9 bases, with 15 bases between them. Germline CDR1 SGHTA, CDR2 FQGTGA. Findings of the study overall: Possibly confounding the expanded clonotype changes was the fact that donor CMV status was unknown. More naive CD4+ cells and higher diversity were found in long-lived than in aged donors.

This TCR was recovered from a woman aged 25 to 39 in good health. This chain links TRBV7-3 with TRBJ1-1; a weak D match, TRBD1 (6 bases). The sequenced sample consisted of blood. For the CDR3, the DNA is TGTGCCAGCAGCTCTAAGAGGGGGGGGCAAGCTTTCTTT. Translation gives CASSSKRGGQAFF.